This entry lists 26 T cell receptor beta chains sequenced from one sample in a study of identical twins. TCRdb re-derived calls from the 5' RACE reads in MiXCR, one entry per CDR3 protein. Of about 1.7 million distinct CDR3 sequences in the sample, 32% are singletons; the top ten hold about 0.3%. The sequencing sample was made of cord blood. These receptors were collected from a newborn girl in good health.

The V call is TRBV10-3, the J call TRBJ1-6, with a weak D call TRBD1 (6 bases). The CDR3 totals 14 residues. Trimming removed 6 bases from V and 2 bases from J, with 8 bases in between. The germline V gene has CDR1 ENHRY and CDR2 SYGVKD. The CDR3, as DNA: TGTGCCATCAGGGGGGCCGCCTATAATTCACCCCTCCACTTT. Translating gives CAIRGAAYNSPLHF.

The V call is TRBV4-2, the J call TRBJ2-5; D is possibly TRBD1 (6 bases). The J call may be incorrect, as the DNA end agrees better with TRBJ2-7. CDR1 LGHNA and CDR2 YNFKEQ come from the germline V gene. This CDR3 is 15 amino acids long. The CDR3 region has the DNA TGTGCCAGCAGCCAAGATATGGGGGCAGACTACGAGCAGTACTTC. Protein: CASSQDMGADYEQYF.

The rearrangement uses TRBV19 and TRBJ2-1; weak D call: TRBD1 (6 bases). The J call is uncertain, as TRBJ2-7 better fits the DNA end. Germline CDR1 is LNHDA and CDR2 is SQIVND (reference sequence). This CDR3 is 15 amino acids long. DNA of the CDR3: TGTGCCAGTAGTATTAAAACAGGGCCCTACAATGAGCAGTACTTC. It translates to CASSIKTGPYNEQYF.

This clonotype was found a few times. The chain recombines TRBV5-1 with TRBJ2-1, with 11 bases fitting TRBD2. This CDR3 has 14 amino acids. The V segment lost 5 bases and the J segment 6 bases; nucleotides outside the gene matches: 4. Germline loops: CDR1 SGHRS, CDR2 YFSETQ. CDR3 residues: CASRFSGRANEQFF. CDR3 nucleotides: TGCGCCAGCAGATTTAGCGGGAGGGCCAATGAGCAGTTCTTC.

This clonotype appeared a few times. This chain links TRBV10-3 with TRBJ2-1; D gene uncertain. The V end was cut by 6 bases, the J end by 2 bases, with 20 bases between. Germline V gene lookup returns CDR1 ENHRY and CDR2 SYGVKD. The CDR3 covers 17 residues. CDR3 region: CAISQRPQGSAYNEQFF. DNA of the CDR3: TGTGCCATCAGCCAGAGACCCCAAGGGTCCGCCTACAATGAGCAGTTCTTC.

The rearrangement joins TRBV20-1 to TRBJ2-5; 10 bases are shared with TRBD2. CDR3 length: 15 residues. CDR1 and CDR2 (germline): DFQATT, SNEGSKA (reference sequence). The V segment lost 3 bases and the J segment 5 bases; nucleotides outside the gene matches: 9. The CDR3, as DNA: TGCAGTGCTAGGTACCTAGCGGGGGTAGTCGAGACCCAGTACTTC. It translates to CSARYLAGVVETQYF.

This rearrangement joins TRBV7-9 to TRBJ1-1; D call uncertain. The CDR3 is 15 residues long. Per germline, CDR1 SEHNR and CDR2 FQNEAQ (reference sequence). Deletions cut 2 bases from V and 0 bases from J, with 10 bases between. This CDR3 is CASSLIGKLNTEAFF. Written as DNA, the CDR3 is TGTGCCAGCAGCTTAATTGGAAAACTGAACACTGAAGCTTTCTTT.

This rearrangement joins TRBV14 to TRBJ2-1, with TRBD2 matching 12 bases. The CDR3 sequence is 17 residues long. The ends lost 2 bases at V and 7 bases at J; junction bases unmatched: 9. From germline, CDR1 is SGHDN and CDR2 FVKESK. The CDR3: CASSQYLLAGGMNEQFF. CDR3 in DNA: TGTGCCAGCAGCCAATATCTCCTAGCGGGAGGGATGAATGAGCAGTTCTTC.

This clonotype was counted only a few times. The V and J genes are TRBV4-1 and TRBJ2-7; D unclear. CDR3 length equals 14 residues. The germline V and J ends were trimmed by 0 bases and 3 bases, with 9 bases remaining between them. Germline loops: CDR1 MGHRA, CDR2 YSYEKL. In DNA form, the CDR3 reads TGCGCCAGCAGCCAAGAGGCCGGATACTACGAGCAGTACTTC. It codes for CASSQEAGYYEQYF.

V usage is TRBV5-1 and J usage is TRBJ2-7; D assignment may be TRBD1 or TRBD2 (5 bases each). CDR1 SGHRS and CDR2 YFSETQ come from the germline V gene. V was shortened by 7 bases and J by 4 bases, with 18 bases between the two germline ends. CDR3 size: 14 residues. The CDR3 protein is CASRPSGPQYEQYF. The CDR3 bases are TGCGCCAGCCGACCTTCGGGACCGCAATACGAGCAGTACTTC.

The J gene is TRBJ2-1, the V gene TRBV21-1. TRBV21-1 is a pseudogene locus. The CDR3 sequence is 16 residues long. The chain's CDR3 is CASSKALRSSYNEQFF. Here the CDR3 DNA reads TGTGCCAGCAGCAAAGCGCTTAGGAGCTCCTACAATGAGCAGTTCTTC.

This chain joins TRBV29-1 and TRBJ2-1; D may be TRBD2 (5 bases). CDR3 size: 12 residues. Germline V gene data show CDR1 as SQVTM and CDR2 as ANQGSEA. V lost 3 bases, J lost 7 bases, and 10 bases lay in between. The CDR3 DNA reads TGCAGCGTTGACGGCGGGTCAAATGAGCAGTTCTTC. Translation: CSVDGGSNEQFF.

The V gene is TRBV27, the J gene TRBJ1-4; D uncertain. Trimming took off 8 bases at V and 7 bases at J, with 17 bases between the two ends. CDR1 MNHEY and CDR2 SMNVEV come from the germline V gene (reference sequence). This CDR3 has 14 residues. The CDR3 DNA is TGTGCCAGCGGAAGGCCCGATGAATCTGAAAAACTGTTTTTT. Its protein is CASGRPDESEKLFF.

There are a few counts of this clonotype. The chain has TRBV28 and TRBJ2-3; 13 bases fit TRBD2. V was clipped by 6 bases and J by 2 bases; unmatched bases: 5. CDR1 MDHEN and CDR2 SYDVKM come from the germline V gene. This CDR3 has 16 residues. DNA of the CDR3: TGTGCCAGCAGCCGACTAGCGGGAGGCCACACAGATACGCAGTATTTT. It specifies CASSRLAGGHTDTQYF.

This clonotype was seen more than once but under ten times. V gene TRBV4-2 combines with J gene TRBJ2-1; TRBD2 matches 13 bases. CDR1 is LGHNA, CDR2 YNFKEQ, per germline. CDR3 length: 16 amino acids. J was trimmed by 10 bases and V by 0 bases; bases with no gene match: 6. The CDR3 spells CASSQEGTSGIFEQFF. Here the CDR3 DNA reads TGTGCCAGCAGCCAAGAAGGGACTAGCGGGATATTCGAGCAGTTCTTC.

The chain couples TRBV9 to TRBJ1-2, with 8 bases aligning to TRBD1. This CDR3 region has 14 residues. V was pared by 7 bases and J by 6 bases, with 11 bases of the junction left unmatched. Germline values: CDR1 SGDLS, CDR2 YYNGEE. The CDR3: CASGLIGQGDGYTF. In nucleotides, the CDR3 is TGTGCCAGCGGCCTAATCGGACAGGGTGATGGCTACACCTTC.

This clonotype was counted only a few times. The rearrangement links TRBV20-1 to TRBJ2-3; 8 bases agree with TRBD2. The germline CDR1 and CDR2 sequences are DFQATT and SNEGSKA (reference sequence). The ends lost 5 bases at V and 0 bases at J; junction bases unmatched: 13. This CDR3 has 17 residues. CDR3 DNA sequence: TGCAGTGCTCCTAGCGCGGGGGCTAGCGGGAGCACAGATACGCAGTATTTT. This translates into CSAPSAGASGSTDTQYF.

For this clonotype: A much larger clone lies a single base off, so this may be a read error. The chain recombines TRBV12-3 or TRBV12-4 with TRBJ2-3; maybe TRBD2 (7 bases). The CDR3 has 15 amino acids. CDR3 amino acids: CASSFAGASTDAQYF. CDR3 in DNA: TGTGCCAGCAGTTTCGCGGGGGCGAGCACAGATGCGCAGTATTTT.

V is TRBV4-2 and J is TRBJ1-3, with 9 bases aligning to TRBD1. The CDR3 sequence is 17 residues long. Germline V gives CDR1 LGHNA, CDR2 YNFKEQ. V trimming: 4 bases; J trimming: 0 bases; junction bases outside the gene matches: 7. CDR3 nucleotides: TGTGCCAGCAGCCCTTCGACAGGGGGAGACTCTGGAAACACCATATATTTT. Protein product: CASSPSTGGDSGNTIYF.

This clonotype turned up a few times. The chain is built from TRBV5-1 and TRBJ1-5, with unresolved D. The CDR3 runs to 14 residues. V was pared by 1 base and J by 7 bases, with 12 bases between. Germline CDR1 SGHRS, CDR2 YFSETQ. For the CDR3, the DNA is TGCGCCAGCAGCTTGATAGCAGGTCACCAGCCCCAGCATTTT. Translation: CASSLIAGHQPQHF.

This clonotype appeared a few times. The V gene is TRBV5-1, the J gene TRBJ1-2; D not resolved. The V gene's germline CDR1 is SGHRS and CDR2 YFSETQ. The germline V and J ends were trimmed by 1 base and 4 bases, with 8 bases remaining between them. The CDR3 has 13 amino acids. As DNA, the CDR3 is TGCGCCAGCAGCTTGAGGGAATCCTATGGCTACACCTTC. It encodes CASSLRESYGYTF. The full variable domain, its missing parts supplied by reference TRBV5-1 and TRBJ1-2, is KAGVTQTPRYLIKTRGQQVTLSCSPISGHRSVSWYQQTPGQGLQFLFEYFSETQRNKGNFPGRFSGRQFSNSRSEMNVSTLELGDSALYLCASSLRESYGYTFGSGTRLTVV.

This clonotype was seen just once. Germline is not matched at one junction end, which may reflect a read error. The rearrangement uses TRBV20-1 and TRBJ2-1; 8 bases line up with TRBD2. This CDR3 is 14 amino acids long. Germline V CDR1 and CDR2: DFQATT, SNEGSKA (reference sequence). CDR3 in DNA: TGCAGTACTAGGCTAGCGGGCTCCTACAATGAGCAGTTCTTC. Translation gives CSTRLAGSYNEQFF.

In its sample, this clonotype was seen once. The chain carries TRBV7-2 and TRBJ2-1, with TRBD2 matching 12 bases. The germline CDR1 and CDR2 sequences are SGHTA and FQGNSA. With 7 bases clipped from V and 1 base from J, the junction kept 8 bases outside the gene matches. The CDR3 sequence is 17 residues long. CDR3 region: CASNSRTSGASYNEQFF. CDR3 bases: TGTGCCAGCAACTCCCGGACTAGCGGGGCGTCCTACAATGAGCAGTTCTTC.

Written as DNA, the CDR3 is TGTGCCAGCAGTGAACCGGGACTAGCGGTCGATACGCAGTATTTT. This translates into CASSEPGLAVDTQYF. The gene calls are TRBV6-1 and TRBJ2-3; TRBD2 matches at 11 bases. CDR3 length equals 15 residues. Germline V gives CDR1 MNHNS, CDR2 SASEGT. The ends lost 2 bases at V and 6 bases at J; junction bases unmatched: 4.

This clonotype was counted only a few times. The chain is built from TRBV28 and TRBJ2-1, with 8 bases identical to TRBD2. V shed 5 bases, J shed 4 bases, and the junction held 4 bases outside the gene matches. CDR1 and CDR2 from the germline V gene are MDHEN and SYDVKM. This CDR3 region has 14 residues. Written as DNA, the CDR3 is TGTGCCAGCAGTAGCGGGAGCAGATACAATGAGCAGTTCTTC. It encodes CASSSGSRYNEQFF.

This clonotype was counted many times. This chain connects TRBV6-5 to TRBJ1-2; tentatively, D is TRBD1 (5 bases). Germline lookup yields CDR1 MNHEY and CDR2 SVGAGI. V lost 2 bases and J 8 bases, leaving 15 bases between the germline ends. This CDR3 is 14 amino acids long. The CDR3, as DNA: TGTGCCAGCAGTTACCGGCCGGCAGGGAACGGCTACACCTTC. Translation: CASSYRPAGNGYTF.